These T cell receptor beta chains were read from a single sample in a study of early T cells in non-severe SARS-CoV-2 infection. From the 5' RACE reads, TCRdb called clonotypes with MiXCR, one entry per CDR3 protein. The sample has tens of thousands of distinct CDR3 sequences, around 4.3% seen once; the top ten hold 5.9%. The sequenced material came from whole blood. These receptors came from an adult who was a healthcare worker with PCR-confirmed SARS-CoV-2 infection or an uninfected control (not recorded which). The CDR3 runs from the conserved cysteine through the conserved F or W. D genes are given only for firm matches. Clone size is stated in some rows and not others, as once, few, many or a class when expanded.

j_gene,abundance,v_gene,d_gene,CDR3nt,CDR3aa
TRBJ1-1,many,TRBV18,.,TGTGCCAGCTCACCACCATCTAGGACTGAAGCTTTCTTT,CASSPPSRTEAFF
TRBJ1-2,many,TRBV5-1,TRBD1,TGCGCCAGCAGCTTGGCTCCGGGACAGGGGGCTCACTATGGCTACACCTTC,CASSLAPGQGAHYGYTF
TRBJ2-1,many,TRBV10-3,.,TGTGCCATCAGCGGGCGGGATCATGAGCAGTTCTTC,CAISGRDHEQFF
TRBJ1-4,few,TRBV20-1,.,TGCAGTGCTAGAGATCTACAGGCAGATAATGAAAAACTGTTTTTT,CSARDLQADNEKLFF
TRBJ2-1,.,TRBV5-4,TRBD2,TGTGCCAGCAGCTCCCTAGATACCGGGGGGGCCGACTACAATGAGCAGTTCTTC,CASSSLDTGGADYNEQFF
TRBJ2-2,many,TRBV12-3/TRBV12-4,.,TGTGCCAGCAGTTTTTCCTTGCCCGGGGAGCTGTTTTTT,CASSFSLPGELFF
TRBJ2-2,many,TRBV11-2,.,TGTGCCAGCAGCTTAATCGTCCTAGGGGCCGGGGAGCTGTTTTTT,CASSLIVLGAGELFF
TRBJ2-3,many,TRBV7-3,TRBD2,TGTGCCAGCAGCCCGACTAGCGGGTACACAGATACGCAGTATTTT,CASSPTSGYTDTQYF
TRBJ2-1,.,TRBV6-6,.,TGTGCCAGCACCCCGGCCCTTAATGAGCAGTTCTTC,CASTPALNEQFF
TRBJ1-1,many,TRBV2,.,TGTGCCAGCAGTGACCAGGGCCCGGAAAACACTGAAGCTTTCTTT,CASSDQGPENTEAFF
TRBJ2-5,many,TRBV25-1,.,TGTGCCAGCAGTGCAGCTCGGACTTTTCCCACGGGGACCCAGTACTTC,CASSAARTFPTGTQYF
TRBJ1-1,many,TRBV27,.,TGTGCCAGCAGTTTTAACGGGCTGAACACTGAAGCTTTCTTT,CASSFNGLNTEAFF
TRBJ1-6,few,TRBV9,.,TGTGCCAGCAGCATAGACCAGGGGAGTAATTCACCCCTCCACTTT,CASSIDQGSNSPLHF